These 16 T cell receptor beta chains originate from one sample sequenced in a study of cytotoxic CD8 clonotypes in ibrutinib-treated CLL (dated by TCRdb to about 2021). Receptor libraries were prepared by the immunoSEQ multiplex PCR assay. In its TCRdb copy, this immuneACCESS table keeps in-frame sequences only and misses some clones. Where compared with another copy, unresolved V genes explain less than half of these, and the others have no known cause. This sample gives about 92,000 clones in total; roughly three quarters of them show up just once. The ten largest clones represent around 23% of the sample. Reading the label with the study, this specimen's time point is: approximately 25 months on ibrutinib. This sample comprised PBMCs, obtained after 24 months of ibrutinib treatment. These receptors originate from a human donor with chronic lymphocytic leukemia.

This clone showed up just once. The DNA of the CDR3 is TGTGCCAGCAGCCTAAGCCAGGGTCCGGCTGAAGCTTTCTTT. Protein sequence: CASSLSQGPAEAFF. The genes are TRBV28 and TRBJ1-1, with a tentative D call TRBD1 (5 bases). There are 14 residues in the CDR3. From germline, CDR1 is MDHEN and CDR2 SYDVKM. Trimming cost V 6 bases and J 6 bases, with 17 bases left between them.

The V and J genes are TRBV7-6 and TRBJ2-1; possibly TRBD2 for D (6 bases). V was cut by 5 bases and J by 4 bases, with 15 bases left in between. The germline CDR1 and CDR2 sequences are SGHVS and FNYEAQ. The CDR3 totals 15 residues. CDR3 in DNA: TGTGCCAGCAGCAAAGCCGGGACTTCGTACAATGAGCAGTTCTTC. Residues: CASSKAGTSYNEQFF.

This chain joins TRBV5-1 and TRBJ2-2, with D tentatively TRBD2 (6 bases). CDR3 length: 14 residues. With 2 bases removed from V and 3 bases from J, the gap between germline ends came to 8 bases. Germline V gives CDR1 SGHRS, CDR2 YFSETQ. CDR3 bases: TGCGCCAGCAGCTTCGGAGGGGACACCGGGGAGCTGTTTTTT. Its translation: CASSFGGDTGELFF.

This sequence joins TRBV19 and TRBJ2-1; D uncertain. Germline assignment: CDR1 LNHDA and CDR2 SQIVND (reference sequence). This CDR3 has 15 amino acids. Trimming cost V 3 bases and J 0 bases, with 9 bases left between them. This CDR3 is CASSIGGNSYNEQFF. The CDR3 coding sequence is TGTGCCAGTAGTATCGGTGGGAACTCCTACAATGAGCAGTTCTTC.

This chain joins TRBV7-2 and TRBJ2-7; 15 bases match TRBD2. This CDR3 spans 15 amino acids. Germline lookup yields CDR1 SGHTA and CDR2 FQGNSA. Trimming cost V 6 bases and J 9 bases; bases outside gene matches: 9. The DNA of the CDR3 is TGTGCCAGCAGTCCTGGACTAGCGGGAGGGAGTGGGCAGTACTTC. Protein product: CASSPGLAGGSGQYF. Based on the CDR3 plus reference TRBV7-2 and TRBJ2-7, the full variable domain is GAGVSQSPSNKVTEKGKDVELRCDPISGHTALYWYRQSLGQGLEFLIYFQGNSAPDKSGLPSDRFSAERTGGSVSTLTIQRTQQEDSAVYLCASSPGLAGGSGQYFGPGTRLTVT.

This clone was detected only a few times. The V call is TRBV7-9, the J call TRBJ1-6; D possibly corresponds to TRBD1 (6 bases). There are 15 residues in the CDR3. CDR1 SEHNR and CDR2 FQNEAQ come from the germline V gene (reference sequence). V lost 1 base and J lost 7, with 11 bases in between. The CDR3 coding sequence is TGTGCCAGCAGCTTAGGGTGGGGGCCAAATTCACCCCTCCACTTT. Translation gives CASSLGWGPNSPLHF.

This chain uses TRBV5-4 with TRBJ2-5; D is ambiguous. Between the trimmed V and J ends, which lost 0 bases and 1 base, there was a span of 10 bases. The CDR3 contains 15 residues. Germline V gene sequence: CDR1 SGHNT, CDR2 YYREEE (reference sequence). The CDR3 DNA sequence: TGTGCCAGCAGCTTGGGGTATGGGCGCCAAGAGACCCAGTACTTC. Translating gives CASSLGYGRQETQYF.

This clone was seen only once. This chain uses TRBV5-1 with TRBJ2-7, with D uncertain. Looked up from germline, CDR1 is SGHRS and CDR2 is YFSETQ. The CDR3 is 15 amino acids. Trimming took off 4 bases at V and 2 bases at J, with 16 bases between the two ends. In DNA form, the CDR3 reads TGCGCCAGCAGCCCTGGGCCCGACCTCACCTACGAGCAGTACTTC. Encoded protein: CASSPGPDLTYEQYF.

The CDR3 sequence is CASSSRGGQPQHF. The CDR3 DNA is TGTGCCAGCAGCTCCAGGGGTGGGCAGCCCCAGCATTTT. The rearrangement uses TRBV27 and TRBJ1-5; perhaps TRBD1 as D (6 bases). Per germline, CDR1 MNHEY and CDR2 SMNVEV (reference sequence). Between the trimmed V and J ends, which lost 6 bases and 7 bases, there was a span of 13 bases. CDR3 length: 13 residues.

V usage is TRBV7-9 and J usage is TRBJ2-3; tentatively, D is TRBD2 (5 bases). Trimming shortened V by 11 bases and J by 1 base, and 10 bases separated the two germline ends. Looked up from germline, CDR1 is SEHNR and CDR2 is FQNEAQ (reference sequence). The CDR3 spans 12 residues. CDR3 sequence: CALERGTDTQYF. Here the CDR3 DNA reads TGTGCCCTCGAGAGGGGCACAGATACGCAGTATTTT. The full variable domain, completed using reference TRBV7-9 and TRBJ2-3, is DTGVSQNPRHKITKRGQNVTFRCDPISEHNRLYWYRQTLGQGPEFLTYFQNEAQLEKSRLLSDRFSAERPKGSFSTLEIQRTEQGDSAMYLCALERGTDTQYFGPGTRLTVL.

The V gene is TRBV10-3, the J gene TRBJ2-7; D unresolved. The CDR3 is made up of 15 amino acids. The V gene lost 7 bases and the J gene lost 5 bases, with 21 bases spanning the gap. The germline CDR1 and CDR2 sequences are ENHRY and SYGVKD. The CDR3 reads CAINKAGLYPDEQYF. CDR3 sequence (DNA): TGTGCCATCAATAAGGCAGGTCTCTATCCCGACGAGCAGTACTTC.

This clone was seen only once. CDR3 sequence reads: CAGGLNLYEQYF. The CDR3 DNA sequence: TGTGCCGGGGGACTGAACCTATACGAGCAGTACTTC. J is TRBJ2-7 and V is TRBV2; D may be TRBD2 (6 bases). Trimming left V 11 bases short and J 4 bases short, with 15 bases between. CDR1 is SNHLY, CDR2 FYNNEI, per germline. This CDR3 is built from 12 residues.

The rearrangement links TRBV6-5 to TRBJ1-1; 8 bases are shared with TRBD1. The CDR3 extends over 15 amino acids. The germline CDR1 and CDR2 sequences are MNHEY and SVGAGI. Unmatched junction bases numbered 7, after V lost 7 bases and J lost 0 bases. The DNA for the CDR3 is TGTGCCAGCACCTGGGACAGGACTCTGAACACTGAAGCTTTCTTT. Protein product: CASTWDRTLNTEAFF.

This clone was found a few times. The chain carries TRBV6-6 and TRBJ2-3; D unclear. Trimming stripped 0 bases from V and 5 bases from J, with 3 bases between. CDR1 is MNHNY and CDR2 is SVGAGI in the germline V gene (reference sequence). This CDR3 region has 12 residues. The CDR3 DNA reads as TGTGCCAGCAGTTACTCAGGAGATACGCAGTATTTT. Translating it yields CASSYSGDTQYF.

This chain joins TRBV19 and TRBJ1-5, with D perhaps matching TRBD1 (5 bases). The CDR3 is 14 residues long. The germline CDR1 and CDR2 sequences are LNHDA and SQIVND (reference sequence). V lost 5 bases and J lost 6, with 14 bases in between. The CDR3 region is CASSLRDSGQPQHF. The CDR3 DNA sequence: TGTGCCAGTAGTCTCCGGGACTCGGGTCAGCCCCAGCATTTT.

This clone was picked up one time. The V and J genes are TRBV5-1 and TRBJ1-1; 8 nucleotides agree with TRBD1. Trimming took 3 bases from V and 7 from J; bases not matched to a gene: 14. The germline V gene has CDR1 SGHRS and CDR2 YFSETQ. The CDR3 contains 16 residues. Here the CDR3 reads CASSSQGAGYSDEAFF. CDR3 DNA sequence: TGCGCCAGCAGCTCGCAGGGGGCCGGTTACTCTGATGAAGCTTTCTTT.